The 27 T cell receptor beta chains in this list originate from one sample, sequenced in a study of cytomegalovirus exposure and HLA in healthy donors. Primers for the PCR totalled 60 Vbeta and 13 Jbeta. Some clones are missing from TCRdb's copy, which holds only in-frame ones; the method was immunoSEQ multiplex PCR. The sample contains 130,000 to 150,000 clones, roughly three quarters of which appear only once. Sequencing was done on a sample of PBMCs. These receptors all come from a woman between 45 and 65 years old in good health and CMV-seronegative.

Only a few counts were recorded for this clone. The genes are TRBV7-6 and TRBJ1-1, with a possible D match to TRBD1 (5 bases). Trimming removed 5 bases from V and 1 base from J, with 11 bases in between. The CDR3 is made up of 14 amino acids. CDR1 is SGHVS, CDR2 FNYEAQ, per germline. In DNA, the CDR3 is TGTGCCAGCAGCATCAGCGGGGGGAACACTGAAGCTTTCTTT. Protein: CASSISGGNTEAFF.

This clone has more than one count but fewer than ten. The chain combines TRBV19 with TRBJ1-1, with D hard to call. Germline V gene sequence: CDR1 LNHDA, CDR2 SQIVND (reference sequence). V lost 6 bases and J 3 bases, leaving 14 bases between the germline ends. The CDR3 loop spans 14 amino acids. The chain's CDR3 is CASRLGLGYTEAFF. The CDR3 DNA is TGTGCCAGTAGGCTCGGACTGGGTTACACTGAAGCTTTCTTT.

This sequence joins TRBV5-1 and TRBJ2-2, with 10 bases that match TRBD1. V was pared by 4 bases and J by 3 bases, with 9 bases of the junction left unmatched. This CDR3 is built from 17 residues. The germline CDR1 and CDR2 sequences are SGHRS and YFSETQ. CDR3 amino acids: CASSPPPGQGYTGELFF. DNA for the CDR3: TGCGCCAGCAGCCCCCCTCCGGGACAGGGGTACACCGGGGAGCTGTTTTTT. Together with reference TRBV5-1 and TRBJ2-2, the CDR3 gives the full variable domain: KAGVTQTPRYLIKTRGQQVTLSCSPISGHRSVSWYQQTPGQGLQFLFEYFSETQRNKGNFPGRFSGRQFSNSRSEMNVSTLELGDSALYLCASSPPPGQGYTGELFFGEGSRLTVL.

Points on this clone: The sample contains more than one DNA sequence encoding this CDR3. This chain connects TRBV2 to TRBJ2-5; 9 nucleotides line up with TRBD2. The trim removed 6 bases at V and 5 bases at J, leaving 10 bases unmatched. Germline V CDR1 and CDR2: SNHLY, FYNNEI. This CDR3 is built from 15 residues. The CDR3 nucleotides read TGTGCCAGCAGCGAGGGGACTAGCTGGGGGGAGACCCAGTACTTC. Its protein product is CASSEGTSWGETQYF.

About this clone itself: The junction shows a germline mismatch at one end, possibly a read error. This chain connects TRBV7-7 to TRBJ2-2; 8 bases are a match to TRBD1. CDR3 length equals 15 residues. The germline CDR1 and CDR2 sequences are SSHAT and FNYEAQ (reference sequence). The CDR3 coding sequence is TGTGCTAGCAGCCGAGGACAGGGCGGCACCGGGGAGCTGTTTTTT. Translated: CASSRGQGGTGELFF.

To note about this clone: At one end, the junction sequence differs from germline, possibly due to a read error. In the same sample, other DNA sequences code for this CDR3. The CDR3 loop is CASSLGTRYTDTQYF. As DNA, the CDR3 is TGCGCCAGCAGCTTGGGGACTAGATACACAGACACGCAGTATTTT. V is TRBV5-1 and J is TRBJ2-3; 7 positions agree with TRBD2. CDR1 is SGHRS and CDR2 is YFSETQ in the germline V gene. This CDR3 region has 15 residues.

The J gene is TRBJ2-1, the V gene TRBV5-1, with 10 bases identical to TRBD1. CDR3 length equals 15 residues. V lost 5 bases, J lost 8 bases, and 10 bases stayed unmatched. CDR1 is SGHRS and CDR2 is YFSETQ in the germline V gene. The CDR3 loop is CASRAGTGVIDEQFF. CDR3 sequence (DNA): TGCGCCAGCAGGGCTGGGACAGGGGTGATAGATGAGCAGTTCTTC.

This clone was observed a few times. The chain joins TRBV6-6 to TRBJ1-2; no firm D call. V was pared by 6 bases and J by 4 bases, with 15 bases between. The CDR3 extends over 14 amino acids. CDR1 and CDR2 (germline): MNHNY, SVGAGI (reference sequence). For the CDR3, the DNA is TGTGCCAGCAGAACACAATCAGGCCGCTATGGCTACACCTTC. Amino acid sequence: CASRTQSGRYGYTF.

This chain connects TRBV13 to TRBJ1-4; 9 positions agree with TRBD1. The CDR3 extends over 13 amino acids. V gave up 5 bases and J gave up 10 bases; unmatched junction bases: 5. CDR1 is PRHDT and CDR2 is FYEKMQ in the germline V gene (reference sequence). As DNA, the CDR3 is TGTGCCAGCAGCGCGACAGGGGGAGGAAAACTGTTTTTT. Encoded protein: CASSATGGGKLFF.

V is TRBV7-9 and J is TRBJ2-7, with 11 bases aligning to TRBD1. The CDR3 spans 14 residues. CDR1 SEHNR and CDR2 FQNEAQ come from the germline V gene (reference sequence). The ends lost 7 bases at V and 3 bases at J; junction bases unmatched: 5. CDR3 amino acids: CASTRDRGDYEQYF. The CDR3 DNA is TGTGCCAGCACCCGGGACAGGGGGGACTACGAGCAGTACTTC. The full variable domain, completed using reference TRBV7-9 and TRBJ2-7, is DTGVSQNPRHKITKRGQNVTFRCDPISEHNRLYWYRQTLGQGPEFLTYFQNEAQLEKSRLLSDRFSAERPKGSFSTLEIQRTEQGDSAMYLCASTRDRGDYEQYFGPGTRLTVT.

The DNA of the CDR3 is TGTGCCAGCGGGAGAGGGACAGGGGACACCGGGGAGCTGTTTTTT. The encoded protein is CASGRGTGDTGELFF. The rearrangement uses TRBV19 and TRBJ2-2; 10 bases are shared with TRBD1. The trim removed 9 bases at V and 3 bases at J, leaving 7 bases unmatched. Germline CDR1 reads LNHDA; CDR2 reads SQIVND (reference sequence). The CDR3 spans 15 residues.

The rearrangement links TRBV5-4 to TRBJ1-2; 7 bases line up with TRBD1. The CDR3 has 15 amino acids. Trimming at V came to 0 bases and at J to 2 bases, leaving 4 bases not matched to a gene. Germline V gene data show CDR1 as SGHNT and CDR2 as YYREEE (reference sequence). The CDR3 nucleotides are TGTGCCAGCAGCTTGGGAGGGGGCGTGAACTATGGCTACACCTTC. Its translation is CASSLGGGVNYGYTF.

This sequence joins TRBV19 and TRBJ2-1; 7 nucleotides agree with TRBD1. The CDR3 totals 16 residues. J gave up 8 bases and V 3 bases, and 13 bases lay outside the gene matches. Germline CDR1 LNHDA, CDR2 SQIVND (reference sequence). The CDR3 protein is CASSIGWKGARDEQFF. The CDR3 DNA reads as TGTGCCAGTAGTATCGGGTGGAAGGGGGCTCGGGATGAGCAGTTCTTC.

This clone has only a few counts. The chain is built from TRBV7-3 and TRBJ1-5; D gene ambiguous. CDR1 and CDR2 from the germline V gene are SGHTA and FQGTGA. The CDR3 sequence is 15 residues long. V shed 0 bases and J shed 2 bases, with 8 bases lying between them. The CDR3: CASSLTAGGNQPQHF. The CDR3 coding sequence is TGTGCCAGCAGCTTAACCGCCGGGGGCAATCAGCCCCAGCATTTT.

The chain links TRBV19 to TRBJ2-5; D ambiguous. The germline V and J ends were trimmed by 1 base and 1 base, with 7 bases remaining between them. CDR3 size: 14 residues. The germline V gene encodes CDR1 LNHDA and CDR2 SQIVND (reference sequence). In DNA, the CDR3 is TGTGCCAGTAGTATAGGTACAGTCCAAGAGACCCAGTACTTC. Amino acids: CASSIGTVQETQYF.

This chain uses TRBV6-1 with TRBJ1-1; tentative D call: TRBD1 (6 bases). This CDR3 spans 12 amino acids. The germline CDR1 and CDR2 sequences are MNHNS and SASEGT. V was cut by 3 bases and J by 5 bases, with 7 bases left in between. The CDR3 spells CASSDTGTEAFF. For the CDR3, the DNA is TGTGCCAGCAGTGACACAGGGACTGAAGCTTTCTTT.

The rearrangement joins TRBV19 to TRBJ2-5; 9 nucleotides align to TRBD1. The germline V gene encodes CDR1 LNHDA and CDR2 SQIVND (reference sequence). The CDR3 consists of 15 residues. J gave up 0 bases and V 7 bases, and 6 bases lay outside the gene matches. The DNA for the CDR3 is TGTGCCAGTAAACGGGACAGGGCGAACCAAGAGACCCAGTACTTC. Its translation is CASKRDRANQETQYF.

V and J are TRBV6-6 and TRBJ1-2; D unresolved. Germline V gene data show CDR1 as MNHNY and CDR2 as SVGAGI (reference sequence). This CDR3 contains 15 residues. The V gene lost 5 bases and the J gene lost 8 bases, with 21 bases spanning the gap. CDR3 nucleotide sequence: TGTGCCAGCAGTGTTCGTGGCCGTAACGGCGGCGGCTACACCTTC. Its protein product is CASSVRGRNGGGYTF.

The V and J genes are TRBV19 and TRBJ2-3; D gene ambiguous. Germline V CDR1 and CDR2: LNHDA, SQIVND (reference sequence). Trimming shortened V by 5 bases and J by 0 bases, and 15 bases separated the two germline ends. CDR3 length: 16 amino acids. This chain's CDR3 is CASSAAPHGSTDTQYF. CDR3 nucleotides: TGTGCCAGTAGTGCGGCCCCACACGGAAGCACAGATACGCAGTATTTT.

Only one count was recorded for this clone. The CDR3 DNA is TGTGCCACTGACTACTACAATGAGCAGTTCTTC. Translation: CATDYYNEQFF. The rearrangement uses TRBV2 and TRBJ2-1; D is perhaps TRBD2 (5 bases). The germline V and J ends were trimmed by 10 bases and 3 bases, with 7 bases remaining between them. CDR3 size: 11 residues. In germline, CDR1 is SNHLY, CDR2 FYNNEI.

The chain is built from TRBV5-1 and TRBJ1-3, with D perhaps matching TRBD1 (5 bases). Trimming pared 4 bases from V and 1 base from J, leaving 12 bases between. Germline V CDR1 and CDR2: SGHRS, YFSETQ. The CDR3 is 15 residues long. The CDR3 spells CASSEVTESGNTIYF. The CDR3 nucleotides read TGCGCCAGCAGCGAGGTGACAGAATCTGGAAACACCATATATTTT.

The rearrangement uses TRBV9 and TRBJ2-3; 9 bases are a match to TRBD2. This CDR3 has 16 amino acids. Trimming removed 0 bases from V and 3 bases from J; junction bases left unmatched: 5. Germline values: CDR1 SGDLS, CDR2 YYNGEE. CDR3: CASSVVGSGGTDTQYF. The CDR3 bases are TGTGCCAGCAGCGTAGTAGGTAGCGGGGGTACAGATACGCAGTATTTT.

V is TRBV30 and J is TRBJ2-2; TRBD2 matches at 7 bases. Germline V gene lookup returns CDR1 GTSNPN and CDR2 SVGIG (reference sequence). The CDR3 sequence is 17 residues long. The J segment lost 6 bases and the V segment lost 0 bases, leaving 13 bases of the junction unmatched. Here the CDR3 reads CAWSVSYIPGGPGELFF. In DNA form, the CDR3 reads TGTGCCTGGAGTGTATCCTATATACCGGGAGGCCCCGGGGAGCTGTTTTTT. Full variable domain (rest looked up from reference TRBV30 and TRBJ2-2): SQTIHQWPATLVQPVGSPLSLECTVEGTSNPNLYWYRQAAGRGLQLLFYSVGIGQISSEVPQNLSASRPQDRQFILSSKKLLLSDSGFYLCAWSVSYIPGGPGELFFGEGSRLTVL.

The rearrangement links TRBV4-2 to TRBJ1-2, with a weak D call TRBD1 (5 bases). The germline CDR1 and CDR2 sequences are LGHNA and YNFKEQ. There are 15 residues in the CDR3. V gave up 0 bases and J gave up 4 bases, with 12 bases separating them. The CDR3 coding sequence is TGTGCCAGCAGCCAAGATCAGGGAAGGGGCTATGGCTACACCTTC. Protein sequence: CASSQDQGRGYGYTF.

The chain recombines TRBV9 with TRBJ2-1; 7 bases are shared with TRBD2. V was clipped by 3 bases and J by 2 bases; unmatched bases: 5. The CDR3 loop spans 15 amino acids. Germline V gene lookup returns CDR1 SGDLS and CDR2 YYNGEE. CDR3 protein: CASSAGGITYNEQFF. CDR3 DNA sequence: TGTGCCAGCAGCGCCGGGGGGATTACCTACAATGAGCAGTTCTTC.

The chain couples TRBV10-3 to TRBJ2-5; 15 nucleotides match TRBD2. The V gene's germline CDR1 is ENHRY and CDR2 SYGVKD. There are 15 residues in the CDR3. The V segment lost 6 bases and the J segment 4 bases; nucleotides outside the gene matches: 3. This CDR3 is CAIREGLAGGETQYF. The CDR3 DNA reads as TGTGCCATCAGGGAGGGACTAGCGGGAGGAGAGACCCAGTACTTC.

The chain links TRBV7-9 to TRBJ2-1; 12 nucleotides line up with TRBD2. The germline CDR1 and CDR2 sequences are SEHNR and FQNEAQ (reference sequence). Trimming cost V 4 bases and J 8 bases; bases outside gene matches: 3. The CDR3 sequence is 14 residues long. The CDR3 DNA sequence: TGTGCCAGCAGCTCCGGGACTAGCGGGCATGAGCAGTTCTTC. Translating gives CASSSGTSGHEQFF.